The text below deals with one T cell receptor beta chain. The authors ran the immunoSEQ assay, v3.0, at survey level. TCRdb's copy holds only in-frame clones and misses some; the assay was immunoSEQ multiplex PCR. Altogether around 28,000 clones are present, about 86% being singletons, with the ten largest covering around 4.7%. Trimming removed 2 bases at V and 1 base at J, with 8 bases between. Germline V lookup: CDR1 GTSNPN, CDR2 SVGIG (reference sequence). This CDR3 has 13 amino acids. The sample originates from a study of long-term antiretroviral therapy in people with HIV. The chain joins TRBV30 to TRBJ1-1; a weak D match, TRBD1 (5 bases). Sequenced here: unsorted PBMCs, sampled 0.8 years after starting antiretroviral therapy. This TCR came from a woman in her twenties or thirties with HIV. CDR3 nucleotides: TGTGCCTGGAGTAAGGGACCGAACACTGAAGCTTTCTTT. It is translated as CAWSKGPNTEAFF.